What follows is one T cell receptor (beta chain) and its context. This sample is drawn from a study of technical replicates of blood from several donors. V was clipped by 4 bases and J by 3 bases; unmatched bases: 6. The germline CDR1 and CDR2 sequences are SQVTM and ANQGSEA. The CDR3 is 13 residues long. Repertoires were generated with immunoSEQ multiplex PCR, while TCRdb's copy carries only in-frame clones and drops some. The sample records some 99,000 clones, approximately 95% being singletons. Material for sequencing was T cells isolated from PBMCs. The receptor comes from a human donor in good health. The rearrangement links TRBV29-1 to TRBJ2-7; 7 nucleotides line up with TRBD2. CDR3 DNA sequence: TGCAGCGTTGGCGGGGGATCCGACTACGAGCAGTACTTC. This translates into CSVGGGSDYEQYF.